The T cell receptor beta chain described here comes from a study of cytomegalovirus exposure and HLA in healthy donors. Study as a whole: The study's early data release held around 85 million unique TCRs from HLA-typed donors.

PCR primers comprised 60 Vbeta and 13 Jbeta primers. Here immunoSEQ multiplex PCR was the method, and the copy in TCRdb shows in-frame clones only, minus some. The profile covers approximately 100,000 clones, with about 70% appearing a single time and about 1.9% taken by the ten largest. The V gene's germline CDR1 is SNHLY and CDR2 FYNNEI. The CDR3 contains 15 residues. V shed 8 bases, J shed 2 bases, and the junction held 9 bases outside the gene matches. The sequencing sample was made of PBMCs. The clonotype comes from a woman between 40 and 50 years old in good health and CMV-seronegative. The V and J genes are TRBV2 and TRBJ2-7, with 10 bases matching TRBD1. The DNA for the CDR3 is TGTGCCAGCGGCCGGGACAGGGGTCCGGCCTACGAGCAGTACTTC. This codes for CASGRDRGPAYEQYF.